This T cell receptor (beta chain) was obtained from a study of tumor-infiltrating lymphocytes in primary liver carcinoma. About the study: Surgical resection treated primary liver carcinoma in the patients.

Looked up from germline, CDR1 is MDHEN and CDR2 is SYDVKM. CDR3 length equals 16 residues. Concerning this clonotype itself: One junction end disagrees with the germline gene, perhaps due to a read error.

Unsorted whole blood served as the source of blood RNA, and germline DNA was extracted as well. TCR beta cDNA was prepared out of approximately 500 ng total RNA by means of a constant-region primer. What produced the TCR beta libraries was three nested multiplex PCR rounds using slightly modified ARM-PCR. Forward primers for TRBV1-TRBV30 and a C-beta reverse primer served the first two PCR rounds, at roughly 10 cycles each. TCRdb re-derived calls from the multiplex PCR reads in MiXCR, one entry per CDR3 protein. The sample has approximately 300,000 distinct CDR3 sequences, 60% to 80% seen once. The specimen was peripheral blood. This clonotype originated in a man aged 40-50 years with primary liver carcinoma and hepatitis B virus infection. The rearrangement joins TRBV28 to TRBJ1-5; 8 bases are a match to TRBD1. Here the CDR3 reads CANSSLGQGKGQPQHF. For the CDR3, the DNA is TGTGCCAACAGTTCCCTCGGACAGGGAAAGGGTCAGCCCCAGCATTTC.